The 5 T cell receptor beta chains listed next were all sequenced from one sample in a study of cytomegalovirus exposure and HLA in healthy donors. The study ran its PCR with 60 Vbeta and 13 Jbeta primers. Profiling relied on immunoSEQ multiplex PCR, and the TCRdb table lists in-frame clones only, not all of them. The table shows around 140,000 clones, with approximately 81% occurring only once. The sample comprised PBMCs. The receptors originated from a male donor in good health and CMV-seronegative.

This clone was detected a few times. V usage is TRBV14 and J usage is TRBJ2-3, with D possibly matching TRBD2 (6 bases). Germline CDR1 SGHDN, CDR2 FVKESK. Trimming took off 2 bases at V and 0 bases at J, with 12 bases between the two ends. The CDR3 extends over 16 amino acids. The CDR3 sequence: CASSQLGGTSTDTQYF. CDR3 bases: TGTGCCAGCAGCCAATTGGGGGGAACTAGCACAGATACGCAGTATTTT.

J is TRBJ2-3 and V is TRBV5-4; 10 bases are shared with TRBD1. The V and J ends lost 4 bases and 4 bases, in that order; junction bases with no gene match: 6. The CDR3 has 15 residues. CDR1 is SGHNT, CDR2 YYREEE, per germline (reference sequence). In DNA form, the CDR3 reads TGTGCCAGCAGCACGGACAGGGGGATCGCAGATACGCAGTATTTT. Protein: CASSTDRGIADTQYF.

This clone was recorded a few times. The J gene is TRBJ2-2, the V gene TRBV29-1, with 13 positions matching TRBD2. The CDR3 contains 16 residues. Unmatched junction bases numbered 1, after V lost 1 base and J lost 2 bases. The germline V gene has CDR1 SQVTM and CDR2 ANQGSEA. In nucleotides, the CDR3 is TGCAGCGTTGAAGGACTAGCGGGAGGTAACACCGGGGAGCTGTTTTTT. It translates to CSVEGLAGGNTGELFF.

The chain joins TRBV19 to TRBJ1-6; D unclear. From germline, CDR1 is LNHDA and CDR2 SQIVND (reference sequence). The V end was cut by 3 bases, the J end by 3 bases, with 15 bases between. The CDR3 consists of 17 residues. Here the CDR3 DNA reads TGTGCCAGTAGTATTGGGTCTCAAGGAGTCTATAATTCACCCCTCCACTTT. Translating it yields CASSIGSQGVYNSPLHF. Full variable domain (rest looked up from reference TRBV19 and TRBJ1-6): DGGITQSPKYLFRKEGQNVTLSCEQNLNHDAMYWYRQDPGQGLRLIYYSQIVNDFQKGDIAEGYSVSREKKESFPLTVTSAQKNPTAFYLCASSIGSQGVYNSPLHFGNGTRLTVT.

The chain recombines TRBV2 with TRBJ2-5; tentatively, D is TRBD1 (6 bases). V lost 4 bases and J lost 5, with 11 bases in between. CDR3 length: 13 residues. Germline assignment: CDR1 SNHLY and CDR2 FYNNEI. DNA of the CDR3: TGTGCCAGCAGTGCCCCCAGGGGTGAGACCCAGTACTTC. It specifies CASSAPRGETQYF.